What follows are 21 T cell receptor beta chains derived from one specimen sequenced in a study of blood T cell repertoires in COVID-19. Assay: immunoSEQ multiplex PCR; the TCRdb copy retains only in-frame clones and omits some. The repertoire holds some 150,000 clones, with more than 65% as singletons. Material: peripheral blood. The source is a woman aged 55 to 70 with acute or convalescent COVID-19.

This chain connects TRBV4-3 to TRBJ2-7; 10 nucleotides line up with TRBD1. V gave up 4 bases and J gave up 2 bases; unmatched junction bases: 5. Germline CDR1 LGHNA, CDR2 YSLEER. CDR3 size: 15 residues. In DNA, the CDR3 is TGCGCCAGCAGCCCCGGGACAGGGGTAACCTACGAGCAGTACTTC. Its translation: CASSPGTGVTYEQYF.

The chain combines TRBV18 with TRBJ2-1, with 12 bases lining up with TRBD2. Looked up from germline, CDR1 is KGHSH and CDR2 is LQKENI. CDR3 length: 16 amino acids. Losses at the gene ends were 6 bases for V and 7 bases for J; bases not matched to a gene: 10. The CDR3 sequence: CASSPGLAGFWNEQFF. The CDR3 DNA reads TGTGCCAGCTCCCCCGGACTAGCGGGATTTTGGAATGAGCAGTTCTTC.

V and J are TRBV28 and TRBJ2-7; perhaps TRBD1 as D (6 bases). CDR3 size: 14 residues. CDR1 and CDR2 (germline): MDHEN, SYDVKM. Trimming cost V 6 bases and J 8 bases, with 20 bases left between them. CDR3 coding DNA: TGTGCCAGCAGCTCCAAGAGTGGGGGCGAAAAGCAGTACTTC. Amino acids: CASSSKSGGEKQYF.

This rearrangement joins TRBV4-1 to TRBJ1-2; TRBD1 agrees at 12 bases. Losses at the gene ends were 3 bases for V and 6 bases for J; bases not matched to a gene: 14. CDR3 size: 18 residues. The V gene's germline CDR1 is MGHRA and CDR2 YSYEKL. The chain's CDR3 is CASSHLKGGGQGANGYTF. CDR3 in DNA: TGCGCCAGCAGCCACCTTAAAGGGGGGGGACAGGGGGCCAATGGCTACACCTTC.

This clone was seen a single time. This chain uses TRBV2 with TRBJ1-3; TRBD1 matches 7 bases. This CDR3 is built from 16 residues. With 0 bases clipped from V and 3 bases from J, the junction kept 5 bases outside the gene matches. Germline assignment: CDR1 SNHLY and CDR2 FYNNEI. The chain's CDR3 is CASSEARGQGGNTIYF. For the CDR3, the DNA is TGTGCCAGCAGTGAAGCGAGGGGGCAGGGTGGAAACACCATATATTTT.

About this clone: Other DNA variants within this sample encode the same CDR3. V gene TRBV12-3 or TRBV12-4 combines with J gene TRBJ1-2; no clear D gene. The CDR3 covers 12 residues. V lost 3 bases and J 5 bases, leaving 7 bases between the germline ends. The CDR3 reads CASSFGGYGYTF. The CDR3 DNA reads as TGTGCCAGCAGTTTTGGAGGGTATGGCTACACCTTC.

The chain joins TRBV28 to TRBJ1-4; perhaps TRBD1 as D (5 bases). Germline V lookup: CDR1 MDHEN, CDR2 SYDVKM. With 3 bases removed from V and 7 bases from J, the gap between germline ends came to 15 bases. CDR3 length: 15 residues. The CDR3 reads CASSFHKGRGEKLFF. CDR3 DNA: TGTGCCAGCAGTTTTCATAAGGGGAGGGGTGAAAAACTGTTTTTT.

The chain's CDR3 is CASSSTGLARTDTQYF. The CDR3 DNA is TGTGCCAGCAGCTCTACAGGACTAGCTCGCACAGATACGCAGTATTTT. The chain recombines TRBV9 with TRBJ2-3, with TRBD2 identical over 8 bases. The V and J ends lost 4 bases and 1 base, in that order; junction bases with no gene match: 8. Germline V gene lookup returns CDR1 SGDLS and CDR2 YYNGEE. The CDR3 length is 16 residues.

This chain joins TRBV2 and TRBJ2-5, with no clear D. Germline CDR1 reads SNHLY; CDR2 reads FYNNEI. Trimming pared 7 bases from V and 2 bases from J, leaving 5 bases between. The CDR3 covers 11 residues. CDR3 protein: CASTGQETQYF. CDR3 nucleotide sequence: TGTGCCAGCACCGGGCAAGAGACCCAGTACTTC.

The chain recombines TRBV5-1 with TRBJ2-5; 7 positions match TRBD1. Germline CDR1 is SGHRS and CDR2 is YFSETQ. J gave up 3 bases and V 3 bases, and 5 bases lay outside the gene matches. This CDR3 region has 14 residues. The CDR3 spells CASSWGTGEETQYF. In nucleotides, the CDR3 is TGCGCCAGCAGCTGGGGAACAGGGGAAGAGACCCAGTACTTC. Full variable domain (remainder filled in from reference TRBV5-1 and TRBJ2-5): KAGVTQTPRYLIKTRGQQVTLSCSPISGHRSVSWYQQTPGQGLQFLFEYFSETQRNKGNFPGRFSGRQFSNSRSEMNVSTLELGDSALYLCASSWGTGEETQYFGPGTRLLVL.

The CDR3 here is CASSFGQGRSYEQYF. CDR3 sequence (DNA): TGTGCCAGCAGCTTCGGACAGGGGAGATCCTACGAGCAGTACTTC. The chain links TRBV5-4 to TRBJ2-7, with 9 positions matching TRBD1. The V and J ends lost 2 bases and 1 base, in that order; junction bases with no gene match: 4. This CDR3 is 15 amino acids long. Per the germline V gene, CDR1 is SGHNT and CDR2 is YYREEE (reference sequence).

This chain uses TRBV7-2 with TRBJ2-5; 7 bases line up with TRBD2. The CDR3 totals 13 residues. V gave up 1 base and J gave up 4 bases; unmatched junction bases: 0. CDR1 and CDR2 from the germline V gene are SGHTA and FQGNSA. The CDR3 DNA is TGTGCCAGCAGCTTAGGCGGGGGAGAGACCCAGTACTTC. It is translated as CASSLGGGETQYF.

The V and J genes are TRBV27 and TRBJ1-1; no definite D call. Germline V gene data show CDR1 as MNHEY and CDR2 as SMNVEV (reference sequence). V was trimmed by 6 bases and J by 1 base, leaving 12 bases between them. The CDR3 runs 14 residues. DNA for the CDR3: TGTGCCAGCAGCCGGGATCTTCAGAACACTGAAGCTTTCTTT. It is translated as CASSRDLQNTEAFF.

Here the CDR3 DNA reads TGTGCCAGCAGCTTGGGACAGGGGGGCGAGCAGTACTTC. Translation gives CASSLGQGGEQYF. The chain couples TRBV5-5 to TRBJ2-7; 9 bases line up with TRBD1. Germline V gene lookup returns CDR1 SGHKS and CDR2 YYEKEE (reference sequence). The junction had 1 base not matched to a gene; V was cut back by 0 bases and J by 6 bases. The CDR3 is 13 residues long.

The chain combines TRBV20-1 with TRBJ2-1, with D possibly TRBD1 on 6 matching bases. Germline V gene data show CDR1 as DFQATT and CDR2 as SNEGSKA (reference sequence). The CDR3 has 11 residues. With 4 bases removed from V and 6 bases from J, the gap between germline ends came to 7 bases. Written as DNA, the CDR3 is TGCAGTGCTAACAGGGTCAATGAGCAGTTCTTC. This gives the protein CSANRVNEQFF.

About this clone itself: The junction and the germline gene differ at one end; a read error may be behind it. V usage is TRBV7-7 and J usage is TRBJ2-7; 8 nucleotides align to TRBD2. The germline gives CDR1 SSHAT, CDR2 FNYEAQ (reference sequence). This CDR3 is built from 20 residues. CDR3 region: CASSNPPGLEKEGGHHEQYF. For the CDR3, the DNA is TGTGCTAGCAGCAATCCTCCGGGACTAGAAAAGGAAGGGGGTCACCACGAGCAGTACTTC.

The chain uses TRBV11-2 and TRBJ1-3, with a weak D call TRBD1 (5 bases). The CDR3 runs 15 residues. Germline V gene lookup returns CDR1 SGHAT and CDR2 FQNNGV. V lost 5 bases and J 0 bases, leaving 11 bases between the germline ends. The CDR3 region is CASSPGPISGNTIYF. The CDR3 nucleotides read TGTGCCAGCAGCCCAGGGCCGATCTCTGGAAACACCATATATTTT.

The CDR3: CASSWGGVTYEQYF. The CDR3 region has the DNA TGTGCCAGCAGCTGGGGAGGCGTAACCTACGAGCAGTACTTC. The V and J genes are TRBV5-6 and TRBJ2-7; D is perhaps TRBD2 (6 bases). Germline V CDR1 and CDR2: SGHDT, YYEEEE. The V end lost 3 bases, the J end lost 2 bases, and 12 bases lay between the germline ends. This CDR3 has 14 amino acids.

The gene calls are TRBV7-6 and TRBJ2-7; TRBD2 agrees at 8 bases. Germline CDR1 reads SGHVS; CDR2 reads FNYEAQ. V trimming: 0 bases; J trimming: 2 bases; junction bases outside the gene matches: 6. The CDR3 runs 16 residues. CDR3 in amino acids: CASSLATSGIPYEQYF. CDR3 DNA: TGTGCCAGCAGCTTAGCAACTAGCGGTATCCCCTACGAGCAGTACTTC.

The rearrangement joins TRBV27 to TRBJ1-2, with TRBD1 as a possible D gene (6 bases). The CDR3 covers 14 residues. Germline V CDR1 and CDR2: MNHEY, SMNVEV (reference sequence). Trimming cost V 4 bases and J 4 bases, with 13 bases left between them. CDR3 sequence (DNA): TGTGCCAGCAGTTGGACGCAGGGGCCCTATGGCTACACCTTC. Translation: CASSWTQGPYGYTF.

The J gene is TRBJ2-3, the V gene TRBV19; TRBD2 aligns across 9 bases. The V gene's germline CDR1 is LNHDA and CDR2 SQIVND (reference sequence). This CDR3 is 19 amino acids long. J gave up 5 bases and V 3 bases, and 18 bases lay outside the gene matches. Here the CDR3 reads CASSIFGRASGTVLDTQYF. CDR3 sequence (DNA): TGTGCCAGTAGTATCTTCGGCAGAGCTAGCGGGACTGTATTAGATACGCAGTATTTT.